This TCR beta chain was captured in a study of graft-versus-host responses after intestinal transplantation. Across the study: Recipients uniformly received anti-thymocyte globulin induction, followed by tacrolimus and steroids for two to four years.

The germline V gene encodes CDR1 SQVTM and CDR2 ANQGSEA. The J segment lost 5 bases and the V segment lost 4 bases, leaving 9 bases of the junction unmatched. This CDR3 is built from 14 residues. This clone was counted only a few times. Responders (about 200,000, CFSE-labeled) were co-plated with about 200,000 irradiated, violet-dye-labeled stimulators. Generated by immunoSEQ multiplex PCR, the TCRdb table keeps only in-frame clones and is missing some. Seen here are about 21,000 clones, 35% to 50% observed once, and the top ten hold roughly 1.7%. The sequenced sample was alloreactive CD8+ T cells from a mixed lymphocyte reaction culture, obtained before intestinal transplant. Documented subset: CFSE-low proliferating T cells sorted from roughly six-day pre-transplant mixed lymphocyte reaction (GvH or HvG direction). The clonotype originates from a human patient who received an intestinal transplant. This sequence joins TRBV29-1 and TRBJ2-3, with TRBD2 matching over 7 bases. For the CDR3, the DNA is TGCAGCGTTGCTCGCGGGAGTCCGGAAGATACGCAGTATTTT. Residues: CSVARGSPEDTQYF.